These T cell receptor beta chains were read from a single sample in a study of CD8+ T cells in alopecia areata. This table comes from immunoSEQ multiplex PCR, and its TCRdb copy is limited to in-frame clones, with some not included. The sample lists 170,000 or so clones; about 55% were seen once. Source: CD8+ T cells sorted from blood, taken at week 24, from a patient treated with tofacitinib. These receptors all come from a human donor with alopecia areata. The CDR3 runs from the conserved cysteine through the conserved F or W. D genes are given only for firm matches. Expanded clones get a size class; other rows say once, few or many, or leave the size out.

clone_size: few; d_call: TRBD1; v_call: TRBV5-6; j_call: TRBJ1-1; cdr3_nt: TGTGCCAGCAGTAGACAGGGGTTGGGGACTGAAGCTTTCTTT; cdr3_aa: CASSRQGLGTEAFF
clone_size: .; d_call: .; v_call: TRBV4-3; j_call: TRBJ1-1; cdr3_nt: TGCGCCAGCAGCCAAGACTTGTCAGGGAACACTGAAGCTTTCTTT; cdr3_aa: CASSQDLSGNTEAFF
clone_size: .; d_call: .; v_call: TRBV6-5; j_call: TRBJ2-2; cdr3_nt: TGTGCCAGCAGTTATGCCACGAACACCGGGGAGCTGTTTTTT; cdr3_aa: CASSYATNTGELFF
clone_size: .; d_call: .; v_call: TRBV15; j_call: TRBJ1-1; cdr3_nt: TGTGCCACCAGCTTACGGGTCACCCCGAACACTGAAGCTTTCTTT; cdr3_aa: CATSLRVTPNTEAFF
clone_size: few; d_call: TRBD2; v_call: TRBV6-5; j_call: TRBJ2-5; cdr3_nt: TGTGCCAGCAGTTCTGGGGGGGACCCACAAGAGACCCAGTACTTC; cdr3_aa: CASSSGGDPQETQYF
clone_size: .; d_call: .; v_call: TRBV28; j_call: TRBJ1-1; cdr3_nt: TGTGCCAGCAGCCCGGGGGCAAGGGTCACTGAAGCTTTCTTT; cdr3_aa: CASSPGARVTEAFF
clone_size: .; d_call: .; v_call: TRBV7-9; j_call: TRBJ2-1; cdr3_nt: TGTGCCAGCAGCCCCATGGGCAATGAGCAGTTCTTC; cdr3_aa: CASSPMGNEQFF
clone_size: .; d_call: TRBD1; v_call: TRBV5-1; j_call: TRBJ2-1; cdr3_nt: TGCGCCAGCAGCTCGTCCGGGACAGGCGATGAGCAGTTCTTC; cdr3_aa: CASSSSGTGDEQFF
clone_size: .; d_call: .; v_call: TRBV10-2; j_call: TRBJ2-1; cdr3_nt: TGCGCCAGCAGTGAGAAGTCCAATGAGCAGTTCTTC; cdr3_aa: CASSEKSNEQFF
clone_size: .; d_call: .; v_call: TRBV29-1; j_call: TRBJ2-6; cdr3_nt: TGCAGCGCTCCGACAGGCTTGAGCTCTGGGGCCAACGTCCTGACTTTC; cdr3_aa: CSAPTGLSSGANVLTF
clone_size: .; d_call: .; v_call: TRBV5-1; j_call: TRBJ1-1; cdr3_nt: TGCGCCAGCAGCCCAGGCACGGGTCTCTCTGAAGCTTTCTTT; cdr3_aa: CASSPGTGLSEAFF
clone_size: few; d_call: TRBD1; v_call: TRBV30; j_call: TRBJ2-2; cdr3_nt: TGTGCCTGGAGTGGGACAGGGGGAAGGACCGGGGAGCTGTTTTTT; cdr3_aa: CAWSGTGGRTGELFF
clone_size: .; d_call: .; v_call: TRBV27; j_call: TRBJ1-5; cdr3_nt: TGTGCCAGCAGTTTAGGGCAGAATAGCAATCAGCCCCAGCATTTT; cdr3_aa: CASSLGQNSNQPQHF
clone_size: .; d_call: .; v_call: TRBV7-9; j_call: TRBJ1-2; cdr3_nt: TGTGCCAGCAGCGCCGACCTCTATGGCTACACCTTC; cdr3_aa: CASSADLYGYTF
clone_size: .; d_call: .; v_call: TRBV27; j_call: TRBJ1-5; cdr3_nt: TGTGCCAGCAGTATGGAGGGTCAGCCCCAGCATTTT; cdr3_aa: CASSMEGQPQHF
clone_size: .; d_call: .; v_call: TRBV29-1; j_call: TRBJ2-7; cdr3_nt: TGCAGCGTTACGGCAGATCACTACGAGCAGTACTTC; cdr3_aa: CSVTADHYEQYF
clone_size: .; d_call: .; v_call: TRBV29-1; j_call: TRBJ1-1; cdr3_nt: TGCAGCGTTGTTTTGAGGGGTAACACTGAAGCTTTCTTT; cdr3_aa: CSVVLRGNTEAFF
clone_size: few; d_call: .; v_call: TRBV6-5; j_call: TRBJ2-2; cdr3_nt: TGTGCCAGCAGTTACTCTGGCAGGGGGGACACCGGGGAGCTGTTTTTT; cdr3_aa: CASSYSGRGDTGELFF
clone_size: .; d_call: .; v_call: TRBV25-1; j_call: TRBJ1-2; cdr3_nt: TGTGCCAGCAGTGAGTCGGGTGTGGGCTATGGCTACACCTTC; cdr3_aa: CASSESGVGYGYTF